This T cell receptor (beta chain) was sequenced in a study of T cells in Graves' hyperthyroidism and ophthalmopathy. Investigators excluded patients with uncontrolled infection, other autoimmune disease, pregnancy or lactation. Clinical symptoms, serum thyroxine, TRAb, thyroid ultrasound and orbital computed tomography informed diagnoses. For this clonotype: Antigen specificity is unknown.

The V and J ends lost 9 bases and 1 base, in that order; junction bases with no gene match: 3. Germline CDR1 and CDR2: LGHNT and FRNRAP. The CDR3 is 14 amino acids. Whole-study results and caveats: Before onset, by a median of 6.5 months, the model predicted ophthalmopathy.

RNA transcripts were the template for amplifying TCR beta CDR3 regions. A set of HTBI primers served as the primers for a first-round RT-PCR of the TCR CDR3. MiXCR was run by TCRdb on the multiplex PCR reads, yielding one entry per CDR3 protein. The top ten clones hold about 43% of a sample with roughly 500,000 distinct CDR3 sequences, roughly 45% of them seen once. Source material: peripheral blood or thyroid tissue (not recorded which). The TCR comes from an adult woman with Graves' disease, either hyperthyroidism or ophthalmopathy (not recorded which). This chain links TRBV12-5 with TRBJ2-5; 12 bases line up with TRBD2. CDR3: CASGLAGFQETQYF. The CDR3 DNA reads TGTGCTAGCGGACTAGCGGGATTCCAAGAGACCCAGTACTTC.